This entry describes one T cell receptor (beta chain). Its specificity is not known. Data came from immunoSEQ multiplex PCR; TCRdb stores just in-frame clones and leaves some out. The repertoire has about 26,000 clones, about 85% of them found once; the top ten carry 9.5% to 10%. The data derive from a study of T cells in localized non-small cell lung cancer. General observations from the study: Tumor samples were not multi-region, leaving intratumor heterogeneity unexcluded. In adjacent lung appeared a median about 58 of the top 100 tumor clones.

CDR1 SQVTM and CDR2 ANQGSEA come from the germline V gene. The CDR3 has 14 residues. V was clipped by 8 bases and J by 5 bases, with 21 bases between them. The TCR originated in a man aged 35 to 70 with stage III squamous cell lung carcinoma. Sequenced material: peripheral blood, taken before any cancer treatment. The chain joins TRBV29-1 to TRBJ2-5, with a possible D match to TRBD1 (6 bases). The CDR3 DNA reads TGCAGCCAAAGACAGTCAGGGCAGGGGGAGACCCAGTACTTC. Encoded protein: CSQRQSGQGETQYF.